The 16 T cell receptor beta chains below come from one sample, sequenced in a study of blood T cell repertoires in COVID-19. The method was immunoSEQ multiplex PCR; TCRdb's version includes in-frame clones alone and lacks a portion of them. The sample contains roughly 130,000 clones, roughly 80% of which appear only once. The specimen sequenced was peripheral blood. Receptor source: a woman aged 45-65 years with acute or convalescent COVID-19.

The J gene is TRBJ1-6, the V gene TRBV19; unclear D gene. Germline CDR1 reads LNHDA; CDR2 reads SQIVND (reference sequence). The V and J ends lost 6 bases and 7 bases respectively, with 4 bases between them. The CDR3 spans 11 residues. This chain's CDR3 is CASRQNSPLHF. Here the CDR3 DNA reads TGTGCCAGTAGACAAAATTCACCCCTCCACTTT.

The V and J genes are TRBV15 and TRBJ2-3; 13 bases are shared with TRBD2. This CDR3 has 17 residues. The V gene end was trimmed by 0 bases and the J gene end by 6 bases; junction bases not matched to a gene: 6. Looked up from germline, CDR1 is LNHNV and CDR2 is YYDKDF (reference sequence). CDR3 sequence: CATSRDLLAGGVDTQYF. Here the CDR3 DNA reads TGTGCCACCAGCAGAGATCTACTAGCGGGGGGGGTTGATACGCAGTATTTT. The variable domain in full, with the rest retrieved from reference TRBV15 and TRBJ2-3, is DAMVIQNPRYQVTQFGKPVTLSCSQTLNHNVMYWYQQKSSQAPKLLFHYYDKDFNNEADTPDNFQSRRPNTSFCFLDIRSPGLGDTAMYLCATSRDLLAGGVDTQYFGPGTRLTVL.

The gene calls are TRBV7-2 and TRBJ2-3; 13 nucleotides line up with TRBD2. V shed 5 bases and J 3 bases; nucleotides not matched to a gene: 5. Per germline, CDR1 SGHTA and CDR2 FQGNSA. The CDR3 runs to 16 residues. This CDR3 is CASSRTSGSRTDTQYF. The CDR3 DNA reads as TGTGCCAGCAGCCGGACTAGCGGGAGTAGGACAGATACGCAGTATTTT. The variable domain in full, completed from reference TRBV7-2 and TRBJ2-3, reads GAGVSQSPSNKVTEKGKDVELRCDPISGHTALYWYRQSLGQGLEFLIYFQGNSAPDKSGLPSDRFSAERTGGSVSTLTIQRTQQEDSAVYLCASSRTSGSRTDTQYFGPGTRLTVL.

CDR3 sequence reads: CASSGTGTLNTEAFF. Written as DNA, the CDR3 is TGCGCCAGCAGTGGGACAGGAACCTTGAACACTGAAGCTTTCTTT. The chain is built from TRBV10-2 and TRBJ1-1; 7 nucleotides align to TRBD1. CDR1 is WSHSY, CDR2 SAAADI, per germline. J was trimmed by 0 bases and V by 4 bases; bases with no gene match: 5. This CDR3 is built from 15 residues.

The V and J genes are TRBV29-1 and TRBJ1-2; D ambiguous. Trimming cost V 1 base and J 2 bases, with 5 bases left between them. CDR1 and CDR2 (germline): SQVTM, ANQGSEA. CDR3 length equals 12 residues. The CDR3 reads CSVEAANYGYTF. The CDR3 DNA is TGCAGCGTTGAAGCAGCGAACTATGGCTACACCTTC.

The chain recombines TRBV3-1 (or the pseudogene TRBV3-2) with TRBJ1-6; D not certain. V lost 0 bases and J lost 10, with 10 bases in between. Germline assignment: CDR1 LGHDT and CDR2 YNNKEL (reference sequence). CDR3 length equals 14 residues. In DNA form, the CDR3 reads TGTGCCAGCAGCCAAGAGGAGAGAGGGTCACCCCTCCACTTT. It encodes CASSQEERGSPLHF.

The rearrangement links TRBV11-2 to TRBJ1-3; tentatively, D is TRBD1 (5 bases). Germline CDR1 and CDR2: SGHAT and FQNNGV. This CDR3 has 15 amino acids. Between the trimmed V and J ends, which lost 4 bases and 0 bases, there was a span of 10 bases. The CDR3 loop is CASSSQGISGNTIYF. In DNA, the CDR3 is TGTGCCAGCAGCTCCCAGGGTATCTCTGGAAACACCATATATTTT.

The chain is built from TRBV3-1 (or the pseudogene TRBV3-2) and TRBJ1-2; tentatively, D is TRBD1 (6 bases). Between the trimmed V and J ends, which lost 1 base and 2 bases, there was a span of 14 bases. Germline V gene sequence: CDR1 LGHDT, CDR2 YNNKEL (reference sequence). The CDR3 covers 16 residues. CDR3 DNA sequence: TGTGCCAGCAGCCAAGTAGGCGGGGGCGCAAACTATGGCTACACCTTC. It specifies CASSQVGGGANYGYTF.

The chain couples TRBV28 to TRBJ2-7; maybe TRBD2 (6 bases). Germline loops: CDR1 MDHEN, CDR2 SYDVKM. V lost 2 bases to trimming and J lost 0 bases, with 8 bases between them. CDR3 length: 14 amino acids. The CDR3 sequence is CASSLGGVSYEQYF. In nucleotides, the CDR3 is TGTGCCAGCAGTTTAGGCGGGGTCTCCTACGAGCAGTACTTC. Filled out from reference TRBV28 and TRBJ2-7, the complete variable domain reads DVKVTQSSRYLVKRTGEKVFLECVQDMDHENMFWYRQDPGLGLRLIYFSYDVKMKEKGDIPEGYSVSREKKERFSLILESASTNQTSMYLCASSLGGVSYEQYFGPGTRLTVT.

In DNA, the CDR3 is TGCGCCAGCTCCGGACTTTTATACAATGAGCAGTTCTTC. It translates to CASSGLLYNEQFF. The chain joins TRBV10-2 to TRBJ2-1, with TRBD2 as a possible D gene (5 bases). Deletions cut 8 bases from V and 4 bases from J, with 12 bases between. The CDR3 covers 13 residues. Germline-derived CDR1 and CDR2 are WSHSY and SAAADI.

In its sample, this clone was seen once. The V gene is TRBV28, the J gene TRBJ2-7; 12 bases are a match to TRBD1. This CDR3 is built from 14 residues. The germline V gene encodes CDR1 MDHEN and CDR2 SYDVKM. V was pared by 5 bases and J by 9 bases, with 8 bases of the junction left unmatched. The CDR3 nucleotides are TGTGCCAGCAGTCACCGGGACAGGGGGCAGGTGCAGTACTTC. Translating it yields CASSHRDRGQVQYF.

This sequence joins TRBV3-1 (or the pseudogene TRBV3-2) and TRBJ2-3; the match to TRBD2 covers 10 bases. Trimming cost V 4 bases and J 2 bases; bases outside gene matches: 6. The CDR3 consists of 16 residues. Germline lookup yields CDR1 LGHDT and CDR2 YNNKEL (reference sequence). CDR3 coding DNA: TGTGCCAGCAGCCGCGCTAGCGGGGGACCCACAGATACGCAGTATTTT. The encoded protein is CASSRASGGPTDTQYF.

The V and J genes are TRBV11-2 and TRBJ1-2; perhaps TRBD1 as D (5 bases). The CDR3 spans 16 residues. CDR1 and CDR2 from the germline V gene are SGHAT and FQNNGV. The V gene lost 5 bases and the J gene lost 1 base, with 17 bases spanning the gap. CDR3 nucleotide sequence: TGTGCCAGCAGCAGTGGACAAAGGACTAATAACTATGGCTACACCTTC. This translates into CASSSGQRTNNYGYTF.

The J gene is TRBJ2-1, the V gene TRBV24-1, with 9 nucleotides matching TRBD1. The germline V gene has CDR1 KGHDR and CDR2 SFDVKD. The CDR3 length is 16 residues. The trim removed 5 bases at V and 6 bases at J, leaving 10 bases unmatched. The CDR3 bases are TGTGCCACCAGTGCGGCAGGGACAGGGAACGTCAATGAGCAGTTCTTC. Translation gives CATSAAGTGNVNEQFF.

The CDR3 bases are TGTGCCAGCAGTGGACATCCGGGACAGGGCTCCCTACTCTATGGCTACACCTTC. It is translated as CASSGHPGQGSLLYGYTF. This chain uses TRBV25-1 with TRBJ1-2; 9 bases are a match to TRBD1. CDR1 MGHDK and CDR2 SYGVNS come from the germline V gene. The CDR3 has 18 amino acids. V gave up 4 bases and J gave up 4 bases; unmatched junction bases: 16.

This chain connects TRBV15 to TRBJ2-2; D uncertain. The CDR3 is 15 amino acids. The ends were cut back, 0 bases at V and 0 bases at J, with 5 bases in the middle. The germline V gene has CDR1 LNHNV and CDR2 YYDKDF (reference sequence). The CDR3 nucleotides are TGTGCCACCAGCAGAGACAGGTCGAACACCGGGGAGCTGTTTTTT. Residues: CATSRDRSNTGELFF.